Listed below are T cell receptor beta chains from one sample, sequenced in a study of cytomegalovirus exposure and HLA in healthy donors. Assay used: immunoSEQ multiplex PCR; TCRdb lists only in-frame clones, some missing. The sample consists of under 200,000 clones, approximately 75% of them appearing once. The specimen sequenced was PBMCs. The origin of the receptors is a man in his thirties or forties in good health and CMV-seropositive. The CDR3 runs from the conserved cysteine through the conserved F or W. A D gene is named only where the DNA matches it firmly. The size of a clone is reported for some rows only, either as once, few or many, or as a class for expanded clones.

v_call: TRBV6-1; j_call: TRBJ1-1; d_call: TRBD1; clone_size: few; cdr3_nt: TGTGCCAGCAGTGAAAACAGGGGAAACACTGAAGCTTTCTTT; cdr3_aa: CASSENRGNTEAFF
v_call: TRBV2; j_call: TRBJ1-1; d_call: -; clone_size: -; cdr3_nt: TGTGCCAGCAGTGGTGGGGGCCTGAACACTGAAGCTTTCTTT; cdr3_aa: CASSGGGLNTEAFF
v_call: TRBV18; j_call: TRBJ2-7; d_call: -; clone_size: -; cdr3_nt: TGTGCCAGCTCACCAAACCGGGGGTACGAGCAGTACTTC; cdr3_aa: CASSPNRGYEQYF
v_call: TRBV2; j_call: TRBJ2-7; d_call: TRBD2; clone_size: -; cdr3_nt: TGTGCTATCGGGACTAGCGGATCCTACGAGCAGTACTTC; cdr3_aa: CAIGTSGSYEQYF
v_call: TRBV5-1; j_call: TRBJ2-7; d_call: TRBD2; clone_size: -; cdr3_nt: TGCGCCAGCAGGCTGAGCGGGGACGAGCAGTACTTC; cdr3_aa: CASRLSGDEQYF
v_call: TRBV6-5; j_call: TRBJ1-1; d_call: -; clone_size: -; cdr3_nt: TGTGCCAGCAGGCGCCTGGAGTACACTGAAGCTTTCTTT; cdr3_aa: CASRRLEYTEAFF
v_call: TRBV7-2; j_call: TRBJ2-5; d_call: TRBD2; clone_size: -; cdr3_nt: TGTGCCAGCAGCTTAGTTGGACTAGCGCAAGAGACCCAGTACTTC; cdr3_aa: CASSLVGLAQETQYF
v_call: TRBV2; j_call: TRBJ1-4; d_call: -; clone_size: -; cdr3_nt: TGTGCCAGCAAGCGGGTTCCGATTGCAACTAATGAAAAACTGTTTTTT; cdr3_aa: CASKRVPIATNEKLFF
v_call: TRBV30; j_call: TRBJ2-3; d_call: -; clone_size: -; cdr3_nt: TGTGCCTGGAGCCGTAGGGGGGGGGTTGTCACAGATACGCAGTATTTT; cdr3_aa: CAWSRRGGVVTDTQYF
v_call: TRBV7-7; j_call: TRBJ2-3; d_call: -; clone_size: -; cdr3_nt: TGTGCCAGCAGCTTGTTCGAGGGCACAGATACGCAGTATTTT; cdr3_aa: CASSLFEGTDTQYF
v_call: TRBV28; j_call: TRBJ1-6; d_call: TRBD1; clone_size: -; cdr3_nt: TGTGCCAGCAGTTTAGGCGACAGGGGGTATAATTCACCCCTCCACTTT; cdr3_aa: CASSLGDRGYNSPLHF
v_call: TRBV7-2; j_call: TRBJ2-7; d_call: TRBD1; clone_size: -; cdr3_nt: TGTGCCAGCAGCCAGAGGGACAGGGGGCTTGACGAGCAGTACTTC; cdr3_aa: CASSQRDRGLDEQYF
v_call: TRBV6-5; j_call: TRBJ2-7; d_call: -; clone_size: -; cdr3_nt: TGTGCCAGCAGTTACTCGGACACAAACTACGAGCAGTACTTC; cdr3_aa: CASSYSDTNYEQYF
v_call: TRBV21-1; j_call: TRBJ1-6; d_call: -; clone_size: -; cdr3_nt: TGTGCCAGCAGCCAAGTGGCAGGGCCTGGGAATTCACCCCTCCACTTT; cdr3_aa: CASSQVAGPGNSPLHF
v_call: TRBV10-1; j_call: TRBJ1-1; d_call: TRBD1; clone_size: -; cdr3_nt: TGCGCCAGCAAATTCGACAGGGACACTGAAGCTTTCTTT; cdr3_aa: CASKFDRDTEAFF
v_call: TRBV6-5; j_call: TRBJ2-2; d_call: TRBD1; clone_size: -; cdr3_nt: TGTGCCACCCAAACAGGGGGCCACACCGGGGAGCTGTTTTTT; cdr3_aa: CATQTGGHTGELFF
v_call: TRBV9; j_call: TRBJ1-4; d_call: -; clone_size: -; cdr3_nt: TGTGCCAGCAGCGTAGCTATGGGGGCTAGTGAAAAACTGTTTTTT; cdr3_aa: CASSVAMGASEKLFF
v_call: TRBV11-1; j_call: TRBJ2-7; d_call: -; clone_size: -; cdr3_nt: TGTGCCAGCACCACTTTGAAGCGGGACGAGCAGTACTTC; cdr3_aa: CASTTLKRDEQYF
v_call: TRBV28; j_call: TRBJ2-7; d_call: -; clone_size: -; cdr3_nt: TGTGCCAGCAGTTTTTCAGGGGACTACGAGCAGTACTTC; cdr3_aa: CASSFSGDYEQYF
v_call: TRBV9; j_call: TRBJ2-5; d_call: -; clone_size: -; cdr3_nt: TGTGCCAGCAGCCTAGAGGGGGGGGCCCAGTACTTC; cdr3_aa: CASSLEGGAQYF
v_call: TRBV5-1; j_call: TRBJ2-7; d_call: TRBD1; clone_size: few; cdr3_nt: TGCGCCAGCAGCTTCGGCCGGGACAGATACGAGCAGTACTTC; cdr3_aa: CASSFGRDRYEQYF
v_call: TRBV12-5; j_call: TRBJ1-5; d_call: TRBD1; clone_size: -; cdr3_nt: TGTGCTAGTGGTTTGGTACAGGGACAGGGTTGGTTGGACAATCAGCCCCAGCATTTT; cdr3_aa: CASGLVQGQGWLDNQPQHF
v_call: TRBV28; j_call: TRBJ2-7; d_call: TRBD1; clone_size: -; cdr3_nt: TGTGCCAGCAGTTTATCTGGGACAGGGGTATACGAGCAGTACTTC; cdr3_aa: CASSLSGTGVYEQYF
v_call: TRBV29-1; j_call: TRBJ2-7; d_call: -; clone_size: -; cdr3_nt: TGCAGCGCAAGGTCGGGGGACGAGCAGTACTTC; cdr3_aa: CSARSGDEQYF
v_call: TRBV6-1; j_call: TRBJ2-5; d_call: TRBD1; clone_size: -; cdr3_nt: TGTGCCAGCAGGAAGCTGAGACAGGGTGAGCAGACCCAGTACTTC; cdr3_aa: CASRKLRQGEQTQYF
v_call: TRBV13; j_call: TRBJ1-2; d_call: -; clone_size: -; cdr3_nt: TGTGCCAGCAGCCCCTATCTTCAGGACAGTAACTATGGCTACACCTTC; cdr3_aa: CASSPYLQDSNYGYTF
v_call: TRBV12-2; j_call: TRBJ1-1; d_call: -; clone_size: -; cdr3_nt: TGTGCAAGTCGCTTTTCGCCGGAGAACAGGAGAATGGGTGAAGCTTTCTTT; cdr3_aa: CASRFSPENRRMGEAFF
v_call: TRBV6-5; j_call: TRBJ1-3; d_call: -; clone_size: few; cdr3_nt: TGTGCCAGCAGTTACTCGACGGAGAGTGGAAACACCATATATTTT; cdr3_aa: CASSYSTESGNTIYF
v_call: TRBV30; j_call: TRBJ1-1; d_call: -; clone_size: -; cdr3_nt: TGTGCCTGGAGCGGGAACATGAACACTGAAGCTTTCTTT; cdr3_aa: CAWSGNMNTEAFF
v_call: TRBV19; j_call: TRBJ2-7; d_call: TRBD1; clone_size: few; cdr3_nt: TGTGCCAGTAGCAGCCTTTCGGGGACAGGGGGCTACGAGCAGTACTTC; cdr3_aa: CASSSLSGTGGYEQYF
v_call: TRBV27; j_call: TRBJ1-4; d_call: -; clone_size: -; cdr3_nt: TGTGCCAGCAGGCCATGGGAGGGAACTAATGAAAAACTGTTTTTT; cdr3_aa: CASRPWEGTNEKLFF
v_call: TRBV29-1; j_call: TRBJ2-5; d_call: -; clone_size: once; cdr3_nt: TGCAGCGTTGAAGGAGTAGGGGAAGGGACCCAGTACTTC; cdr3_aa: CSVEGVGEGTQYF
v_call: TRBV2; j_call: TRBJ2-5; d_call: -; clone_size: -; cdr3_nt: TGTGCCAGCAGTGAAGTTCGGGGATACCAAGAGACCCAGTACTTC; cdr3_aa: CASSEVRGYQETQYF
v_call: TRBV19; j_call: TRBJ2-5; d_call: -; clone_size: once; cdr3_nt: TGTGCCAGCGAATACCGGGAGACCCAGTACTTC; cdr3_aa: CASEYRETQYF
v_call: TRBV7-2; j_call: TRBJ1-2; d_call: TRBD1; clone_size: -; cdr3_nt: TGTGCCAGCAGCGTCAGGGGGCCCTATGGCTACACCTTC; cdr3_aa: CASSVRGPYGYTF
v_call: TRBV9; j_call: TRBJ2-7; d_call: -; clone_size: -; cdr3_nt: TGTGCCAGCGCCGGGGGAAATGGCTACGAGCAGTACTTC; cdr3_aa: CASAGGNGYEQYF
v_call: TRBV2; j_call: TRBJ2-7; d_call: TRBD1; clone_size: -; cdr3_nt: TGTGCCAGCTCCGGACAGGGCAACGAGCAGTACTTC; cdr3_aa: CASSGQGNEQYF
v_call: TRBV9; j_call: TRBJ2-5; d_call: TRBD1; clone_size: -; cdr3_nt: TGTGCCAGCAGCCCTTTTATCGAGACAGGGGGCCAAGAGACCCAGTACTTC; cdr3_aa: CASSPFIETGGQETQYF
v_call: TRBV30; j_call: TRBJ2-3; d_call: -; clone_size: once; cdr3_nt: TGTGCCTGGAGTCTGAAGGGGGTGGCAGATACGCAGTATTTT; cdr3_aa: CAWSLKGVADTQYF
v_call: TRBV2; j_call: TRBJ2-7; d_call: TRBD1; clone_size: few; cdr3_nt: TGTGCCAGCAGCAGGGACAGTAACTACGAGCAGTACTTC; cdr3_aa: CASSRDSNYEQYF
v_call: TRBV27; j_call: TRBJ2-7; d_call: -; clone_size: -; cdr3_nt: TGTGCCAGCAGTTTTTCAGGGGACTACTACGAGCAGTACTTC; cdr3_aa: CASSFSGDYYEQYF
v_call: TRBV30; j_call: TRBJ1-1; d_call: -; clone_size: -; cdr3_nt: TGTGCCTGGAGTGTCCAGGAGGGAACTGAAGCTTTCTTT; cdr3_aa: CAWSVQEGTEAFF
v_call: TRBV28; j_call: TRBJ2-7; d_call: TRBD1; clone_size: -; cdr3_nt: TGTGCCAGCAGTCCAGAGACCGGGACAGGGTGGTACGAGCAGTACTTC; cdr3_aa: CASSPETGTGWYEQYF
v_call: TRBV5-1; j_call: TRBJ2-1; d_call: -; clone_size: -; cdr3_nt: TGCGCCAGCAGCTTGAACGCACCGCGGGCCCTCAATGAGCAGTTCTTC; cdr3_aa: CASSLNAPRALNEQFF
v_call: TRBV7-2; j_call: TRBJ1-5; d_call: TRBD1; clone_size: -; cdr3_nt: TGTGCCAGCAGCCCATGGAACAGGGGTCGTACCGATCAGCCCCAGCATTTT; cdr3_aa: CASSPWNRGRTDQPQHF
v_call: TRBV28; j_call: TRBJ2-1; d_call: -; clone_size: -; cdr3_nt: TGTGCCAGCAGTAGTAGCTCCTACAATGAGCAGTTCTTC; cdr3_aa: CASSSSSYNEQFF
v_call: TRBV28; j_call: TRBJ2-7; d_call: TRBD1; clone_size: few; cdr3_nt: TGTGCCAGCAGAAACCGGGACAGCTACGAGCAGTACTTC; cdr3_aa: CASRNRDSYEQYF
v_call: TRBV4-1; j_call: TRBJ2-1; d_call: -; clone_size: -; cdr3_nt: TGCGCCAGCAGCCAAGTTGTAGAGGATGAGCAGTTCTTC; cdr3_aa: CASSQVVEDEQFF